This TCR beta chain was captured by sequencing in a study of T cell responses to AZD1222 COVID-19 vaccine (dated by TCRdb to the early 2020s). Some background on the complete study: AZD1222 recipients with second doses at about 4 weeks or about 12 weeks were pooled, because spike-specific TCR depth and breadth did not differ between schedules. TCR sequencing covered approximately 230 trial participants: 207 given two doses of AZD1222 and 26 given two doses of MenACWY control vaccine. Trial participants were enrolled by age into subgroups of 18-55, 56-69 and 70-plus years, and around 140, 26 and 57 TCR-sequenced participants, respectively, were included in these subgroups. General study outcomes and caveats: Vaccine-associated CD4 TCRs spanned the whole spike protein, with dominant responses in regions 160-218 and 743-854. Conclusions about previously exposed vaccinees are limited, since just five or six AZD1222 recipients were seropositive for SARS-CoV-2 at baseline. A significant rise in spike-specific TCR breadth and depth was observed after two AZD1222 doses relative to day 0 and relative to MenACWY recipients. Epitopes outside the regions mutated in the B.1.351 and B.1.1.7 variants were reportedly recognized by nearly half of the unique spike-specific TCRs. Because no day 14 peak-response samples were available, repertoires were characterized only after the peak T cell response. Participants were mostly white British and included more females than males, and it was suggested by the authors that clonal diversity may have been underestimated. In the small 56-69-year group, the increase in depth fell short of significance, most likely because of low power.

The CDR3 regions of human TCRbeta chains were subjected to immunosequencing. The authors' analysis ran thus. Repertoire TCRs were matched against a reference library of SARS-CoV-2-specific TCRs generated with the MIRA antigen-specificity platform. Breadth was defined as the fraction of unique TCRs that were SARS-CoV-2-associated. Depth was defined as the fraction of total T cells that were SARS-CoV-2-associated. Using the MIRA data, every spike-specific TCR was mapped to the spike region that the TCR reacted to and assigned to either a CD4 or a CD8 class. Log10-transformed breadth and depth values were compared by one-way ANOVA with Sidak's multiple comparisons tests. This is the immuneACCESS table as TCRdb keeps it, with only in-frame sequences that have V and J called. A part of the clones is gone; compared with another copy, unresolved V genes explain less than half, and the rest is unexplained. D and trimming were read from the DNA, whereas the V and J calls and clone size are those reported in that table. The sample profile shows about 100,000 clones; about 82% of them were found once. About 1.5% of the sample is held by the ten biggest clonotypes.

As to this clone: This clone's antigen is unknown. Base qualities are not recorded, but no much larger clone differs from it by a single base.

The CDR3 starts with the cysteine, ends with the phenylalanine, and has 14 residues. The sequence is cut down to CDR3 DNA, 42 bases in frame from base 1. The germline V gene yields KGHSH for CDR1 and LQKENI for CDR2. V gives up 6 bases and J gives up 1 base, and the segment between their germline ends measures 9 bases. Sample time point, as interpreted from the label and publication: baseline before first vaccination. Vaccinee samples were obtained from the UK trials COV001 and COV002, which included a single-blind randomized controlled phase 2/3 trial of AZD1222 (ChAdOx1 nCoV-19) in healthy adults. Trial participant PBMC samples were collected at day 0 and day 28 after the second dose for TCRbeta chain sequencing.

This clonotype was sampled from an adult in good health. Here the sequenced sample was peripheral blood, taken on day 0 of AZD1222 vaccination. The chain uses TRBV18 and TRBJ2-2; no D segment can be confidently identified. The DNA is TGTGCCAGCTCGCCAAAGGGGAACACCGGGGAGCTGTTTTTT. Translated, it gives CASSPKGNTGELFF.